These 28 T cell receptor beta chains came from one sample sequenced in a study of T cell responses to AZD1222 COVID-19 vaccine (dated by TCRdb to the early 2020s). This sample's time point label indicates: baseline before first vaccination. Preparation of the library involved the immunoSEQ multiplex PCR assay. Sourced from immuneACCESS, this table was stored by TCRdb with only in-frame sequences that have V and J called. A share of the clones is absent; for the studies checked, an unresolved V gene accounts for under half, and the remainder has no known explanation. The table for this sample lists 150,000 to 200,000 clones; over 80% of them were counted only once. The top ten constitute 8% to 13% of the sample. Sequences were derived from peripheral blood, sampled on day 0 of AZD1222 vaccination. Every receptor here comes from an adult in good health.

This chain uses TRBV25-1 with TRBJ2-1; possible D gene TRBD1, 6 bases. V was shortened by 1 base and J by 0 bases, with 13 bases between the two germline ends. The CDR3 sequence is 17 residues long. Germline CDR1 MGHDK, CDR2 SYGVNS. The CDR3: CASSEFRARGSYNEQFF. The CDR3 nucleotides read TGTGCCAGCAGTGAATTTCGAGCCAGGGGCTCCTACAATGAGCAGTTCTTC.

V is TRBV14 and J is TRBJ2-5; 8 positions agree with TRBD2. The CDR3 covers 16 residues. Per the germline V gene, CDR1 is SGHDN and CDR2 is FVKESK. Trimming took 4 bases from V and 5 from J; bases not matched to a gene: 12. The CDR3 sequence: CASSPGLAGPGETQYF. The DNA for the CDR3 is TGTGCCAGCAGCCCCGGGCTAGCGGGCCCCGGCGAGACCCAGTACTTC.

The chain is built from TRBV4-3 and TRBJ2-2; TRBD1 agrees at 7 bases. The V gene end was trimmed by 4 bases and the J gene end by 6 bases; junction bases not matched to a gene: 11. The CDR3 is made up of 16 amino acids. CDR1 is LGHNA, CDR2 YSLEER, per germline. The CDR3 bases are TGCGCCAGCAGCCCAGAATCGAGGGGGCGTTCCGGGGAGCTGTTTTTT. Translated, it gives CASSPESRGRSGELFF.

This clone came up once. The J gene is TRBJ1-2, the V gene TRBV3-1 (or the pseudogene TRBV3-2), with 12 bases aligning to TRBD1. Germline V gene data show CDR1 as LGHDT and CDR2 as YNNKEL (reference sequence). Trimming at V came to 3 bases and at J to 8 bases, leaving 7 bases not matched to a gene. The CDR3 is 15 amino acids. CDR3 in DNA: TGTGCCAGCAGCCAGCCGGGACAGGGGGCGTTCGGCTACACCTTC. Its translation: CASSQPGQGAFGYTF.

The CDR3 loop reads CASSLKRPGRDNTEAFF. Here the CDR3 DNA reads TGTGCCAGCAGTCTAAAGAGACCGGGAAGGGACAACACTGAAGCTTTCTTT. The rearrangement uses TRBV25-1 and TRBJ1-1, with D possibly being TRBD1 (5 bases). Germline V lookup: CDR1 MGHDK, CDR2 SYGVNS. V was pared by 5 bases and J by 2 bases, with 21 bases between. The CDR3 is 17 residues long.

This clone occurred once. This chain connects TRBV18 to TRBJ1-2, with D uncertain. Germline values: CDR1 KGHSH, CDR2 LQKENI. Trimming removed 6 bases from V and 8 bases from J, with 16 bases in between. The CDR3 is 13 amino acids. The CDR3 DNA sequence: TGTGCCAGCTCCCAAGAGGAGTGGCACGGCTACACCTTC. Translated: CASSQEEWHGYTF. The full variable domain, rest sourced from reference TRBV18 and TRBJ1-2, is NAGVMQNPRHLVRRRGQEARLRCSPMKGHSHVYWYRQLPEEGLKFMVYLQKENIIDESGMPKERFSAEFPKEGPSILRIQQVVRGDSAAYFCASSQEEWHGYTFGSGTRLTVV.

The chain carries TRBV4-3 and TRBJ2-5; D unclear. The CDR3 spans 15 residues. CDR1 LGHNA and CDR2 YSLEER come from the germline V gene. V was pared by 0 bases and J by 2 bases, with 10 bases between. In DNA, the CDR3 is TGCGCCAGCAGCCAAGACTGGACCGATCAAGAGACCCAGTACTTC. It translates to CASSQDWTDQETQYF.

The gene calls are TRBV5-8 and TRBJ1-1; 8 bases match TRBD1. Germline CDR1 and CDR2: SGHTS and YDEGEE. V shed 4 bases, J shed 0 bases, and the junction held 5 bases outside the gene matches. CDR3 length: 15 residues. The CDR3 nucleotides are TGTGCCAGCAGCCCCCTGGACAGGGTGAACACTGAAGCTTTCTTT. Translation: CASSPLDRVNTEAFF. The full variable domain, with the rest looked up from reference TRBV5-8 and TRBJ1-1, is EAGVTQSPTHLIKTRGQQATLRCSPISGHTSVYWYQQALGLGLQFLLWYDEGEERNRGNFPPRFSGRQFPNYSSELNVNALELEDSALYLCASSPLDRVNTEAFFGQGTRLTVV.

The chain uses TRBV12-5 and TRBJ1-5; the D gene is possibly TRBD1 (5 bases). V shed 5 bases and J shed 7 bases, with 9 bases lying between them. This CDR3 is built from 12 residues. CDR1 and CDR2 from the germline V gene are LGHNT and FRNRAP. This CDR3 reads CASGRGSQPQHF. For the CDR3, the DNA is TGTGCTAGTGGTCGGGGGAGCCAGCCCCAGCATTTT.

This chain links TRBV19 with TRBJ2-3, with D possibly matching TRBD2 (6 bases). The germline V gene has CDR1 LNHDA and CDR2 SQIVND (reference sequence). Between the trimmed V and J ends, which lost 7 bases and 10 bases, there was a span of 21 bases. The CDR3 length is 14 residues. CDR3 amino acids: CASKVDGSTGAQYF. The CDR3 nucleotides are TGTGCCAGTAAAGTGGACGGGAGCACAGGAGCGCAGTATTTT.

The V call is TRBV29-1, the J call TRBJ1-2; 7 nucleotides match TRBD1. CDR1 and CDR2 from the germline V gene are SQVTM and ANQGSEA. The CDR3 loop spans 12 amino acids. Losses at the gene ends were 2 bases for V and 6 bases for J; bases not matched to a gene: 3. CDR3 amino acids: CSVEKQGNGYTF. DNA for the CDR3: TGCAGCGTTGAAAAACAGGGGAATGGCTACACCTTC.

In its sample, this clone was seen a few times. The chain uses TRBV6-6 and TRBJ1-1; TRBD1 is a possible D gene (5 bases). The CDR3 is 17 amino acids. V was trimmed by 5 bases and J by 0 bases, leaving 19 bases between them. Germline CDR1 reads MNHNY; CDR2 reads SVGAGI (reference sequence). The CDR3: CASSPGYLRGVNTEAFF. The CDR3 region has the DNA TGTGCCAGCAGTCCAGGTTATTTAAGAGGGGTGAACACTGAAGCTTTCTTT.

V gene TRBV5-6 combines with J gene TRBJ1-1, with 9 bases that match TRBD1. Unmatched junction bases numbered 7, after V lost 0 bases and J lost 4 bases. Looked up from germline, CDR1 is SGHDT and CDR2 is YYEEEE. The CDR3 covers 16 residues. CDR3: CASSLAGTGMSTEAFF. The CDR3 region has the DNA TGTGCCAGCAGCTTGGCGGGGACAGGGATGTCCACTGAAGCTTTCTTT.

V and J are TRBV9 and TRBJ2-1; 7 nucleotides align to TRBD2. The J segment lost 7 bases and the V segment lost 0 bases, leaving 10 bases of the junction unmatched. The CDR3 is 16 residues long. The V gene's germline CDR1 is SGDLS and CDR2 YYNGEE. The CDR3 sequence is CASSVATRGGRNEQFF. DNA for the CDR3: TGTGCCAGCAGCGTAGCTACGAGGGGCGGGAGAAATGAGCAGTTCTTC.

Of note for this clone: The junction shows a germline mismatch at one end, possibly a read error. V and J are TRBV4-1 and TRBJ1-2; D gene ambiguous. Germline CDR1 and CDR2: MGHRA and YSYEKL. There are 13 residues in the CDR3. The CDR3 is CASSQDRLPGYTF. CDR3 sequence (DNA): TGCGCTAGCAGCCAAGATCGGCTCCCTGGCTACACCTTC.

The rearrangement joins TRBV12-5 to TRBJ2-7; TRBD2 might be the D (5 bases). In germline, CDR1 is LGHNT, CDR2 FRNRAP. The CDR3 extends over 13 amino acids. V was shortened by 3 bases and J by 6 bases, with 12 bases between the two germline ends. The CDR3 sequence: CASGLSRGTEQYV. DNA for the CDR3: TGTGCTAGTGGTTTATCCCGGGGAACCGAGCAGTACGTC.

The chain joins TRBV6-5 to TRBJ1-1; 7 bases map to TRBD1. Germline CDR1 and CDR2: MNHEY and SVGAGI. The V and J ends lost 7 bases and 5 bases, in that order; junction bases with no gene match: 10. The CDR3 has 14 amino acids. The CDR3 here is CASTATGSRTEAFF. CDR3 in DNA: TGTGCCAGCACCGCGACAGGGTCGAGGACTGAAGCTTTCTTT.

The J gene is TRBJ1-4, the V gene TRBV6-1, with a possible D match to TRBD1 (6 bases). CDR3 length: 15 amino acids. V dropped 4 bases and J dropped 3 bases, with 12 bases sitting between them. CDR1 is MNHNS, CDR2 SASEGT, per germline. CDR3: CASSGGGRANEKLFF. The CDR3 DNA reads TGTGCCAGCAGTGGAGGGGGGAGGGCTAATGAAAAACTGTTTTTT.

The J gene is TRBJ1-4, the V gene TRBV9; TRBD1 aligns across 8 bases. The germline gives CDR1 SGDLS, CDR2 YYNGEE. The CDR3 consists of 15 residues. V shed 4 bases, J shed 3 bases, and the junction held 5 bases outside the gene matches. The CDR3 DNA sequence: TGTGCCAGCAGCCGACAGGGGACAGCTAATGAAAAACTGTTTTTT. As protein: CASSRQGTANEKLFF.

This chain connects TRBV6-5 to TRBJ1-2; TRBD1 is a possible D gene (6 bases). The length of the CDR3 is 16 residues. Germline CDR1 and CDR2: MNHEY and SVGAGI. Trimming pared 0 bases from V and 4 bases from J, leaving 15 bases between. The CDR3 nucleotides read TGTGCCAGCAGTTACTCGGTAGACAGGCCCCTCTATGGCTACACCTTC. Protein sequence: CASSYSVDRPLYGYTF.

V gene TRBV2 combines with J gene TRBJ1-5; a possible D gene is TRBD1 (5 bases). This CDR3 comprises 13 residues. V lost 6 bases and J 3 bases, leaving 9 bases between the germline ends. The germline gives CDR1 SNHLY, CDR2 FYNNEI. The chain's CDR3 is CASRDILNQPQHF. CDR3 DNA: TGTGCCAGCAGGGACATCCTCAATCAGCCCCAGCATTTT.

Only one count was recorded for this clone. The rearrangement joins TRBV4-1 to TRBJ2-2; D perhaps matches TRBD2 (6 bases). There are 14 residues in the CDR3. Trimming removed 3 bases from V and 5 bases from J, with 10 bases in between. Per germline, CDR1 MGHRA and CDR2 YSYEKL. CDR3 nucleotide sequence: TGCGCCAGCAGCCATAACGGACTAACCGGGGAGCTGTTTTTT. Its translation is CASSHNGLTGELFF.

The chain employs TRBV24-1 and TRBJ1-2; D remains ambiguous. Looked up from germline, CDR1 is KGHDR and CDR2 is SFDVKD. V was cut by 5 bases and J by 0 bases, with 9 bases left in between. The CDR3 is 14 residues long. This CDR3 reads CATSVVGANYGYTF. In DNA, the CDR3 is TGTGCCACCAGTGTGGTCGGAGCTAACTATGGCTACACCTTC.

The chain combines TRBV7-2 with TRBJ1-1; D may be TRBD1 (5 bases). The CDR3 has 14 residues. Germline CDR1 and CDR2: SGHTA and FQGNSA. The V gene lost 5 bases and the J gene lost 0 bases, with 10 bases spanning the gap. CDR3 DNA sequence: TGTGCCAGCAGCCCCGACAGAATGAACACTGAAGCTTTCTTT. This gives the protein CASSPDRMNTEAFF.

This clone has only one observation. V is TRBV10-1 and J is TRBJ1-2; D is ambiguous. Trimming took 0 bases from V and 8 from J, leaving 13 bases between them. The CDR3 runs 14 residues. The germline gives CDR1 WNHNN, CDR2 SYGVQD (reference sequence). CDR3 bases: TGCGCCAGCAGTGAGTCGGTGCCCGCCGGCGGCTACACCTTC. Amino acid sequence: CASSESVPAGGYTF.

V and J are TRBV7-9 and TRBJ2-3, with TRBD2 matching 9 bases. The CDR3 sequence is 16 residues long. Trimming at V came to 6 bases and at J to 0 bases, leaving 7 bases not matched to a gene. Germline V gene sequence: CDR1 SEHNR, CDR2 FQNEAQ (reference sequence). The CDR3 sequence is CASRGLAGPSTDTQYF. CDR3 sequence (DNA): TGTGCCAGCAGGGGCCTAGCGGGACCTAGCACAGATACGCAGTATTTT.

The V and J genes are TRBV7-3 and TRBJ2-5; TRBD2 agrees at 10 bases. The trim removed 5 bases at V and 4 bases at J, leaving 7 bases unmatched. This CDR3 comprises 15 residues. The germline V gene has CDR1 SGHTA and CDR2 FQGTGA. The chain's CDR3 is CASSQGLASLETQYF. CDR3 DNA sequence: TGTGCCAGCAGCCAGGGACTAGCGTCTCTAGAGACCCAGTACTTC.

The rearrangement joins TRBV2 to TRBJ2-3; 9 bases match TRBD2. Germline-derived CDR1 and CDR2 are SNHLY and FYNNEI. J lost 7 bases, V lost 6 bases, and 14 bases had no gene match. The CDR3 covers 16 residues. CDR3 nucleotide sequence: TGTGCCAGCAGCCCCGGGGGCGGGGGGGGCATATATACGCAGTATTTT. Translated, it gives CASSPGGGGGIYTQYF.